Below, 10 T cell receptor beta chains from the same sample are listed, as sequenced in a study of cytomegalovirus exposure and HLA in healthy donors. PCR primers comprised 60 Vbeta and 13 Jbeta primers. Method: immunoSEQ multiplex PCR; TCRdb's copy keeps in-frame clones and lacks some. The data contain under 200,000 clones, 81% of them singletons. The sequencing sample was made of PBMCs. The receptors shown here come from a man in his fifties or sixties in good health and CMV-seropositive.

CDR3 in DNA: TGTGCCAGCAAGGTAGCGGGAGGCCCCACCCTCTACGAGCAGTACTTC. It codes for CASKVAGGPTLYEQYF. The gene calls are TRBV27 and TRBJ2-7; 10 bases agree with TRBD2. The CDR3 sequence is 16 residues long. Per germline, CDR1 MNHEY and CDR2 SMNVEV (reference sequence). Trimming cost V 7 bases and J 3 bases; bases outside gene matches: 12.

The chain joins TRBV27 to TRBJ1-2; D is uncertain. The germline V and J ends were trimmed by 4 bases and 1 base, with 13 bases remaining between them. The CDR3 loop spans 15 amino acids. Germline V lookup: CDR1 MNHEY, CDR2 SMNVEV (reference sequence). CDR3 protein: CASSYSGFNNYGYTF. CDR3 DNA: TGTGCCAGCAGTTATTCGGGGTTTAATAACTATGGCTACACCTTC.

V gene TRBV6-1 combines with J gene TRBJ1-4, with D hard to call. Germline V gives CDR1 MNHNS, CDR2 SASEGT. V dropped 5 bases and J dropped 3 bases, with 13 bases sitting between them. The CDR3 is made up of 15 amino acids. The CDR3 nucleotides are TGTGCCAGCAGTCGGCGGGGAAAATCTAATGAAAAACTGTTTTTT. Translated: CASSRRGKSNEKLFF.

The chain uses TRBV9 and TRBJ1-2, with 7 bases that match TRBD1. With V trimmed by 0 bases and J by 6 bases, 11 bases remained unmatched. Looked up from germline, CDR1 is SGDLS and CDR2 is YYNGEE. This CDR3 region has 16 residues. CDR3 loop: CASSVVPRTGADGYTF. The CDR3 bases are TGTGCCAGCAGCGTAGTCCCCCGAACAGGGGCTGATGGCTACACCTTC.

V and J are TRBV5-4 and TRBJ2-6; D not resolved. The CDR3 totals 15 residues. Germline lookup yields CDR1 SGHNT and CDR2 YYREEE (reference sequence). V was cut by 4 bases and J by 0 bases, with 8 bases left in between. Written as DNA, the CDR3 is TGTGCCAGCAGCGACAAACCCTCTGGGGCCAACGTCCTGACTTTC. Amino acids: CASSDKPSGANVLTF.

The V call is TRBV4-1, the J call TRBJ2-7, with D maybe TRBD2 (5 bases). V shed 4 bases and J shed 3 bases, with 16 bases lying between them. Germline CDR1 is MGHRA and CDR2 is YSYEKL. The CDR3 totals 15 residues. The CDR3 DNA is TGCGCCAGCAGCCCGCGGACTGTTTTTGGCTACGAGCAGTACTTC. Translated, it gives CASSPRTVFGYEQYF.

This sequence joins TRBV19 and TRBJ2-1; D unclear. Germline V gene lookup returns CDR1 LNHDA and CDR2 SQIVND (reference sequence). This CDR3 region has 15 residues. V lost 3 bases and J 1 base, leaving 10 bases between the germline ends. The CDR3 nucleotides read TGTGCCAGTAGTATTCAGCGCTTGTCCTACAATGAGCAGTTCTTC. It encodes CASSIQRLSYNEQFF. The full variable domain, completed using reference TRBV19 and TRBJ2-1, is DGGITQSPKYLFRKEGQNVTLSCEQNLNHDAMYWYRQDPGQGLRLIYYSQIVNDFQKGDIAEGYSVSREKKESFPLTVTSAQKNPTAFYLCASSIQRLSYNEQFFGPGTRLTVL.

CDR3 sequence reads: CASSQGRASLGTDTQYF. DNA of the CDR3: TGCGCCAGCAGCCAAGGAAGGGCTAGCCTTGGCACAGATACGCAGTATTTT. The V call is TRBV4-1, the J call TRBJ2-3; possibly TRBD2 for D (5 bases). Germline V gene lookup returns CDR1 MGHRA and CDR2 YSYEKL. V was shortened by 1 base and J by 1 base, with 15 bases between the two germline ends. This CDR3 comprises 17 residues.

In nucleotides, the CDR3 is TGCGCCAGCAGCCAAGAGTCTGGGACAGGGTCCCCTTTGCCCCAGCATTTT. Its translation is CASSQESGTGSPLPQHF. The chain couples TRBV4-1 to TRBJ1-5; 9 bases are a match to TRBD1. Germline V gene data show CDR1 as MGHRA and CDR2 as YSYEKL. This CDR3 comprises 17 residues. Losses at the gene ends were 0 bases for V and 9 bases for J; bases not matched to a gene: 12.

The CDR3 DNA sequence: TGTGCCAGCAGCTTAAGCGGTTACACAGATACGCAGTATTTT. Translating gives CASSLSGYTDTQYF. The J gene is TRBJ2-3, the V gene TRBV7-6; D is perhaps TRBD2 (5 bases). The germline gives CDR1 SGHVS, CDR2 FNYEAQ. The germline V and J ends were trimmed by 2 bases and 2 bases, with 8 bases remaining between them. The length of the CDR3 is 14 residues.